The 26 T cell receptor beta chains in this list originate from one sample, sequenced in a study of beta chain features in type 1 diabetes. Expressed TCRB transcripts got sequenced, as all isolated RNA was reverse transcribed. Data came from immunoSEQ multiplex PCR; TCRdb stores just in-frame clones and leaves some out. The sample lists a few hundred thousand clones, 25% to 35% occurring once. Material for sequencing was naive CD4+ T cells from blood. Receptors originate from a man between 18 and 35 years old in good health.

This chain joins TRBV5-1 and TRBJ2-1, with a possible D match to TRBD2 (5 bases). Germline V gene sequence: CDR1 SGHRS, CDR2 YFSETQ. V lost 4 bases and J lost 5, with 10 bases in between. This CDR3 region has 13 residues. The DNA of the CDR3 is TGCGCCAGCAGCCGCGAGGGCCACAATGAGCAGTTCTTC. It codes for CASSREGHNEQFF.

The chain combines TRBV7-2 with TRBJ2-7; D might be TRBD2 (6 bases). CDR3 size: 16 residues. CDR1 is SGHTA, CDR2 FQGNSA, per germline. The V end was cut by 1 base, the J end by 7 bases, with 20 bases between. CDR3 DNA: TGTGCCAGCAGCTTAGTGGGCGGGAACCCTGTTGGGGAGCAGTACTTC. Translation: CASSLVGGNPVGEQYF.

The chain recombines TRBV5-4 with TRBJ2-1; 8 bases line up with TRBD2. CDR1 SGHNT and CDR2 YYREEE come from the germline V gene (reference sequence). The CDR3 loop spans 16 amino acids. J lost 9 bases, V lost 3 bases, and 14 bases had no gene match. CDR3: CASSSLQQAGVSEQFF. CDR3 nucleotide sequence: TGTGCCAGCAGCTCCCTTCAACAAGCGGGAGTCTCTGAGCAGTTCTTC.

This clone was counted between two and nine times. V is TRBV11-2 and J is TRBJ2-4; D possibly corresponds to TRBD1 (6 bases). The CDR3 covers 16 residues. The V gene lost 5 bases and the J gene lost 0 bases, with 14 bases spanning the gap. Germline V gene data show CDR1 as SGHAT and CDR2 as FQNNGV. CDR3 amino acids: CASSPMRGLAKNIQYF. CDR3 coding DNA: TGTGCCAGCAGCCCCATGAGGGGGTTAGCCAAAAACATTCAGTACTTC.

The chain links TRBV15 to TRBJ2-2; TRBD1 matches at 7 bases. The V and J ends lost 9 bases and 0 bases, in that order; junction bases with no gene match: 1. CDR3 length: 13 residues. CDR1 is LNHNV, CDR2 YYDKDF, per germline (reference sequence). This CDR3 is CATGTANTGELFF. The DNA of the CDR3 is TGTGCCACGGGGACAGCGAACACCGGGGAGCTGTTTTTT.

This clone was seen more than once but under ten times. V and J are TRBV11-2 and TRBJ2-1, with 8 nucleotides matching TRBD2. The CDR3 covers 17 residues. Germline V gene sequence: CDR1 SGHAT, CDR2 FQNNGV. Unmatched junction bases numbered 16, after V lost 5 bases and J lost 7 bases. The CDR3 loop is CASSRGVAGRPSNEQFF. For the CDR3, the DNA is TGTGCCAGCAGCAGAGGGGTAGCGGGGCGGCCCTCTAATGAGCAGTTCTTC. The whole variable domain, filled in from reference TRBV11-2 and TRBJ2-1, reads EAGVAQSPRYKIIEKRQSVAFWCNPISGHATLYWYQQILGQGPKLLIQFQNNGVVDDSQLPKDRFSAERLKGVDSTLKIQPAKLEDSAVYLCASSRGVAGRPSNEQFFGPGTRLTVL.

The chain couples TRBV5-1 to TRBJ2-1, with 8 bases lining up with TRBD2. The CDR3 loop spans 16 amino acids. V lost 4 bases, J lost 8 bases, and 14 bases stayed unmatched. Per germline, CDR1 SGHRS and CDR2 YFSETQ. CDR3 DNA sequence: TGCGCCAGCAGCCCGGGTGGGGGACTAGGTTCCTATGAGCAGTTCTTC. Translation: CASSPGGGLGSYEQFF.

CDR3 region: CAWSVVREGETQYF. Here the CDR3 DNA reads TGTGCCTGGAGTGTAGTAAGGGAGGGGGAGACCCAGTACTTC. The rearrangement joins TRBV30 to TRBJ2-5; 7 bases agree with TRBD2. CDR1 is GTSNPN and CDR2 is SVGIG in the germline V gene (reference sequence). V was pared by 0 bases and J by 5 bases, with 6 bases of the junction left unmatched. The CDR3 consists of 14 residues.

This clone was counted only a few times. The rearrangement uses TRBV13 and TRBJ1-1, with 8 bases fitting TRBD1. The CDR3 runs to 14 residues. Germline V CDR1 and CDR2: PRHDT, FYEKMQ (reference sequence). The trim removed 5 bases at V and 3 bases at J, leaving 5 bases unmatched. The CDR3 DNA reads TGTGCCAGCAGCCCAGACAGGGGAGACACTGAAGCTTTCTTT. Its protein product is CASSPDRGDTEAFF.

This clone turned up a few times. The CDR3 DNA reads as TGTGCCAGCAGCTCGGACAGGGGGACTCAGCCCCAGCATTTT. Residues: CASSSDRGTQPQHF. The V call is TRBV7-2, the J call TRBJ1-5; 10 bases are shared with TRBD1. This CDR3 comprises 14 residues. V shed 4 bases and J 6 bases; nucleotides not matched to a gene: 3. Germline V gene lookup returns CDR1 SGHTA and CDR2 FQGNSA.

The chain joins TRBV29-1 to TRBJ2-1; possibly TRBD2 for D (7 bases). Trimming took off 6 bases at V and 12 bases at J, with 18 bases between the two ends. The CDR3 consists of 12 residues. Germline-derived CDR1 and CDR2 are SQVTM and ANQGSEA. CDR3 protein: CSVAIGGGVQFF. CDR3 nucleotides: TGCAGCGTCGCAATTGGAGGGGGGGTGCAGTTCTTC.

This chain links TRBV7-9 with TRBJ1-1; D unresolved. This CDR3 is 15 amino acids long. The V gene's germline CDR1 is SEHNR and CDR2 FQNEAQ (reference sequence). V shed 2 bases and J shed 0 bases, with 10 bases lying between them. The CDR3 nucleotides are TGTGCCAGCAGCTTATCCGATACCCTGAACACTGAAGCTTTCTTT. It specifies CASSLSDTLNTEAFF.

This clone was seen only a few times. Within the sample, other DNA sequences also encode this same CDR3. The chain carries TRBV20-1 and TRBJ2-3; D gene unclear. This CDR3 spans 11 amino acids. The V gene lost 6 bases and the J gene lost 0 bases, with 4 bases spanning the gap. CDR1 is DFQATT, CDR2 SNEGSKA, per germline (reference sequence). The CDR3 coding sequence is TGCAGTGCCGATAGCACAGATACGCAGTATTTT. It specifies CSADSTDTQYF.

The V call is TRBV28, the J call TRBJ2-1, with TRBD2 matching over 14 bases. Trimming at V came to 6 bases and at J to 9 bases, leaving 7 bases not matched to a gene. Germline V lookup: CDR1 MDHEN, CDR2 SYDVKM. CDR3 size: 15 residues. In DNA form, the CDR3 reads TGTGCCAGCAGGCCGGGACTAGCGGGAGAGGGTGAGCAGTTCTTC. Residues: CASRPGLAGEGEQFF.

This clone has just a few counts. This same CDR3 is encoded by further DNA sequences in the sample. The CDR3 reads CSVVPGSQETQYF. In nucleotides, the CDR3 is TGCAGCGTTGTTCCGGGATCTCAAGAGACCCAGTACTTC. The rearrangement uses TRBV29-1 and TRBJ2-5, with D possibly matching TRBD2 (5 bases). The V end was cut by 4 bases, the J end by 2 bases, with 11 bases between. The germline CDR1 and CDR2 sequences are SQVTM and ANQGSEA. The CDR3 extends over 13 amino acids.

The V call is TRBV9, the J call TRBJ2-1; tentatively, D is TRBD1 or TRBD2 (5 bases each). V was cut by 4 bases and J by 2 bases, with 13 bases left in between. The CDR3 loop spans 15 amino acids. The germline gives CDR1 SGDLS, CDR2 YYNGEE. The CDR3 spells CASSTGTLPYNEQFF. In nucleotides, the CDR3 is TGTGCCAGCAGCACCGGGACCCTACCCTACAATGAGCAGTTCTTC.

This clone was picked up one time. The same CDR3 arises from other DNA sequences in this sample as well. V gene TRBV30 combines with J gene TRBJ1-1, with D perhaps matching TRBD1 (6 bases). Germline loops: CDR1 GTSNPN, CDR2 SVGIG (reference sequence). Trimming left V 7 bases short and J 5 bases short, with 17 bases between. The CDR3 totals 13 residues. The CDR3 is CAYGQPGGTEAFF. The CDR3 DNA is TGTGCCTACGGACAGCCAGGTGGGACTGAAGCTTTCTTT.

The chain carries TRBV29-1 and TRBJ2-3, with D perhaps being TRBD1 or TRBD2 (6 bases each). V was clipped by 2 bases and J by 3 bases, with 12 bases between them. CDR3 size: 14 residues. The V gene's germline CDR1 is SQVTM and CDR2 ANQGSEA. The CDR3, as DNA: TGCAGCGTTGAAAAGGGGGGACGGACAGATACGCAGTATTTT. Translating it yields CSVEKGGRTDTQYF.

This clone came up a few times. CDR3 DNA: TGTGCCAGCAGCCCCGTTAGCGGGCTCTCCTACAATGAGCAGTTCTTC. Translating it yields CASSPVSGLSYNEQFF. This rearrangement joins TRBV7-8 to TRBJ2-1, with 7 bases fitting TRBD2. The CDR3 totals 16 residues. Trimming removed 5 bases from V and 0 bases from J; junction bases left unmatched: 7. Germline V gene sequence: CDR1 SGHVS, CDR2 FQNEAQ. The whole variable domain, remainder taken from reference TRBV7-8 and TRBJ2-1, is GAGVSQSPRYKVAKRGQDVALRCDPISGHVSLFWYQQALGQGPEFLTYFQNEAQLDKSGLPSDRFFAERPEGSVSTLKIQRTQQEDSAVYLCASSPVSGLSYNEQFFGPGTRLTVL.

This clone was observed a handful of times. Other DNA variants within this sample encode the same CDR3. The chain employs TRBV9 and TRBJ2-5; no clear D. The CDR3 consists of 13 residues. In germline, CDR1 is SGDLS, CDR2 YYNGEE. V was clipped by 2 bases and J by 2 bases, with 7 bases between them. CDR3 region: CASSVGPQETQYF. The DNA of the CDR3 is TGTGCCAGCAGCGTCGGCCCTCAAGAGACCCAGTACTTC.

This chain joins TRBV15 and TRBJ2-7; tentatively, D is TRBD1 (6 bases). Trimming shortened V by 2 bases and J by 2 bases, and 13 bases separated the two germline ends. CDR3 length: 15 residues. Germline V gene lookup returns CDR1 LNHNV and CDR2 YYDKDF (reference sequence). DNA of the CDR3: TGTGCCACCAGCAGACCCCGGGCAGGGGCCTACGAGCAGTACTTC. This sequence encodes CATSRPRAGAYEQYF.

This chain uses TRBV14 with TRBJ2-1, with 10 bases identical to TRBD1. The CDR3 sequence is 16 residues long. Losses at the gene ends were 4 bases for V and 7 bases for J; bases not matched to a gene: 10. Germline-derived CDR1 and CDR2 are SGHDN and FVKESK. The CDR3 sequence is CASSLNPGQGKNEQFF. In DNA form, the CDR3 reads TGTGCCAGCAGCCTAAACCCGGGACAGGGGAAGAATGAGCAGTTCTTC.

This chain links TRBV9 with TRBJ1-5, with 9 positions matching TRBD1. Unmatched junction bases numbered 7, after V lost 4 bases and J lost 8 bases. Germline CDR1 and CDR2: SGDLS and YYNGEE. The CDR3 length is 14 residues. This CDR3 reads CASSPPGQGEPQHF. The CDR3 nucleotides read TGTGCCAGCAGCCCACCGGGACAGGGTGAGCCCCAGCATTTT. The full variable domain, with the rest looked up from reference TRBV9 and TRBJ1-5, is DSGVTQTPKHLITATGQRVTLRCSPRSGDLSVYWYQQSLDQGLQFLIQYYNGEERAKGNILERFSAQQFPDLHSELNLSSLELGDSALYFCASSPPGQGEPQHFGDGTRLSIL.

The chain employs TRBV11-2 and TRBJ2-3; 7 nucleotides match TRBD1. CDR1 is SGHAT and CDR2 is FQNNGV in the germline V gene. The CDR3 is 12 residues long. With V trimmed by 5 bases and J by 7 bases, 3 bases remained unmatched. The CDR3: CASSIQGNTQYF. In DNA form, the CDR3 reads TGTGCCAGCAGCATACAGGGGAATACGCAGTATTTT.

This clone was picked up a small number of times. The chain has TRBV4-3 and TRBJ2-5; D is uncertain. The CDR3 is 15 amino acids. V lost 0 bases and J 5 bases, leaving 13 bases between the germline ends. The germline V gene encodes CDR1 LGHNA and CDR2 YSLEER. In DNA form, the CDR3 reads TGCGCCAGCAGCCAAGAACCTAGTCGAATCGAGACCCAGTACTTC. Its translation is CASSQEPSRIETQYF.

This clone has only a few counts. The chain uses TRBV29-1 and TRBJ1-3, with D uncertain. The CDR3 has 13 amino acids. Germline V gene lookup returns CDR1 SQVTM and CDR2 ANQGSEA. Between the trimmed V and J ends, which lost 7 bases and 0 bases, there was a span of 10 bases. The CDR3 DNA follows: TGCAGCGGTGTTTCGGTCTCTGGAAACACCATATATTTT. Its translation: CSGVSVSGNTIYF. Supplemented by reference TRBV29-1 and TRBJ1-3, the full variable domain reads SAVISQKPSRDICQRGTSLTIQCQVDSQVTMMFWYRQQPGQSLTLIATANQGSEATYESGFVIDKFPISRPNLTFSTLTVSNMSPEDSSIYLCSGVSVSGNTIYFGEGSWLTVV.